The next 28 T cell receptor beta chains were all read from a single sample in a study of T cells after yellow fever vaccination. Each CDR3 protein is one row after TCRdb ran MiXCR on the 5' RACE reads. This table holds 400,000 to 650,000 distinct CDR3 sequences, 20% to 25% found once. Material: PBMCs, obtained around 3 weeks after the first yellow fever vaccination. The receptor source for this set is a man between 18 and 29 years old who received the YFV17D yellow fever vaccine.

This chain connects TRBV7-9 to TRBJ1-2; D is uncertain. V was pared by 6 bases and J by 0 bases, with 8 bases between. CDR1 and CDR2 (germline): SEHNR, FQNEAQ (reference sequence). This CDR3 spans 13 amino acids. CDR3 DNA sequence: TGTGCCAGCAGTCAAAGGGCTAACTATGGCTACACCTTC. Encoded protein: CASSQRANYGYTF.

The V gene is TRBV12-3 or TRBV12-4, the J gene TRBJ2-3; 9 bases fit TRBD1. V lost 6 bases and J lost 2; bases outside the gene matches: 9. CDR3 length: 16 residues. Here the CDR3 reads CASSTAGTGHTDTQYF. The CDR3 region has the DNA TGTGCCAGCAGCACCGCCGGGACAGGGCACACAGATACGCAGTATTTT.

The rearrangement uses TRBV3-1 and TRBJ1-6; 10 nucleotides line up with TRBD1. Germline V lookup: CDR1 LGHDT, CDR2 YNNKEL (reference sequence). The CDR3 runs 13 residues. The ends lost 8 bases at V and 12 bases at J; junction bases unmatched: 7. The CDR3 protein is CASGKTGGEPLHF. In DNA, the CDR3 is TGTGCCAGCGGCAAGACAGGGGGCGAACCCCTCCACTTT.

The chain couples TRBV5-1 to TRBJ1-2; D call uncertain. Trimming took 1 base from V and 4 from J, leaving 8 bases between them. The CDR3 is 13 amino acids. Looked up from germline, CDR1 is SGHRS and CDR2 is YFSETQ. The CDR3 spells CASSLSPGYGYTF. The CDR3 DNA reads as TGCGCCAGCAGCTTGAGTCCGGGCTATGGCTACACCTTC.

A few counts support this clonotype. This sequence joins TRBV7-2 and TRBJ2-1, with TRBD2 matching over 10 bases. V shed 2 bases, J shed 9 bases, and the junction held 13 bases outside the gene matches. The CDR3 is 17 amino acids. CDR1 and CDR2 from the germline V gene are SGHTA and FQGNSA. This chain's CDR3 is CASSLSGGAYSQGEQFF. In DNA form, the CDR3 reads TGTGCCAGCAGCTTAAGCGGGGGGGCTTATTCACAAGGTGAGCAGTTCTTC.

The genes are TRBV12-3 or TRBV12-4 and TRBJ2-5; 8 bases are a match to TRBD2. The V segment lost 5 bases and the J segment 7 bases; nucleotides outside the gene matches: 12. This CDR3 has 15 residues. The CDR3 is CASSPRGGKYGTQYF. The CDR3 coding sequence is TGTGCCAGCAGTCCCCGGGGGGGGAAGTACGGGACCCAGTACTTC.

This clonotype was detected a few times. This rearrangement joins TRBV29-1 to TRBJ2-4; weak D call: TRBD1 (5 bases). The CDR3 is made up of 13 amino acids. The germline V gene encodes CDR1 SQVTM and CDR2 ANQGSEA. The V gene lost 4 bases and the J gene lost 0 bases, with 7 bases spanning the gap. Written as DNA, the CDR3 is TGCAGCGTTGTGGGGCTAGCCAAAAACATTCAGTACTTC. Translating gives CSVVGLAKNIQYF.

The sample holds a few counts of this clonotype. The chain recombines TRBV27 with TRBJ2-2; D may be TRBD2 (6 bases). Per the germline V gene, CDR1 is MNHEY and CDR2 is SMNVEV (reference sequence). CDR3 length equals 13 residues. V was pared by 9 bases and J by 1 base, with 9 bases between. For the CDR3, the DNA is TGTGCCAGTACGGGGGTGAACACCGGGGAGCTGTTTTTT. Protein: CASTGVNTGELFF.

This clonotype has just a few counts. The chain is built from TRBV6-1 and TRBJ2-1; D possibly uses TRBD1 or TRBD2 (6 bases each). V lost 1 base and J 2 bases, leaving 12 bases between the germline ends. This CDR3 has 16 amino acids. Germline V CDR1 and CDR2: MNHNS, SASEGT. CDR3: CASSEVQGGAYNEQFF. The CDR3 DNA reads TGTGCCAGCAGTGAAGTACAGGGAGGCGCCTACAATGAGCAGTTCTTC.

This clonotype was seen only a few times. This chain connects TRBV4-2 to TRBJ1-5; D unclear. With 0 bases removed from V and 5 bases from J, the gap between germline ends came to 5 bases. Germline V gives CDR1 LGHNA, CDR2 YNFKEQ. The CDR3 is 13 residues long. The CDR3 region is CASSQDSDQPQHF. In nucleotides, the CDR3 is TGTGCCAGCAGCCAAGATTCCGATCAGCCCCAGCATTTT.

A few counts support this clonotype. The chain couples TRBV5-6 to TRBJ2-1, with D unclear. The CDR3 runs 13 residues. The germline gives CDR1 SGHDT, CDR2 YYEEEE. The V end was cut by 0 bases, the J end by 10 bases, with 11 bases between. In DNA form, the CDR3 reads TGTGCCAGCAGCTTGGGGCTATCTCCGGAGCAGTTCTTC. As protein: CASSLGLSPEQFF. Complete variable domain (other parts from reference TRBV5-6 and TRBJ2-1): DAGVTQSPTHLIKTRGQQVTLRCSPKSGHDTVSWYQQALGQGPQFIFQYYEEEERQRGNFPDRFSGHQFPNYSSELNVNALLLGDSALYLCASSLGLSPEQFFGPGTRLTVL.

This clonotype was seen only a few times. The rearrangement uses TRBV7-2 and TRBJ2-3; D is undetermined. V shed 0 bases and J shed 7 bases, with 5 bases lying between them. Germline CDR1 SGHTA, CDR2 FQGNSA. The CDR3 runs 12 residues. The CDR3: CASSLAFYTQYF. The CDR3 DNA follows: TGTGCCAGCAGCTTAGCCTTTTATACGCAGTATTTT. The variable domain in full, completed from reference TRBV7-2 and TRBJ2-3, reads GAGVSQSPSNKVTEKGKDVELRCDPISGHTALYWYRQSLGQGLEFLIYFQGNSAPDKSGLPSDRFSAERTGGSVSTLTIQRTQQEDSAVYLCASSLAFYTQYFGPGTRLTVL.

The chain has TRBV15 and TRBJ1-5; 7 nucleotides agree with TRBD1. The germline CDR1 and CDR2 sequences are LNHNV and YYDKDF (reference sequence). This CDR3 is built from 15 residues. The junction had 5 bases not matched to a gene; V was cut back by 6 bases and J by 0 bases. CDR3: CATSRTGDSNQPQHF. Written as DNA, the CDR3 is TGTGCCACCAGTCGAACAGGGGATAGCAATCAGCCCCAGCATTTT.

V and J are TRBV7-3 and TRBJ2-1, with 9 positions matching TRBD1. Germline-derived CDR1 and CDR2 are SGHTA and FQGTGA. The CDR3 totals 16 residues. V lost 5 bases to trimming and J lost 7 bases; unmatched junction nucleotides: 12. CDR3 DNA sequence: TGTGCCAGCAGCCCTGGGGGACAGGGATTGTGGAATGAGCAGTTCTTC. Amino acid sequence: CASSPGGQGLWNEQFF.

The CDR3 DNA reads TGTGCCAGCAGTTTGGACAGTAACATCCGGATAAACACCGGGGAGCTGTTTTTT. This encodes CASSLDSNIRINTGELFF. This rearrangement joins TRBV7-8 to TRBJ2-2; D might be TRBD1 (6 bases). The germline V gene has CDR1 SGHVS and CDR2 FQNEAQ. V lost 6 bases and J 2 bases, leaving 22 bases between the germline ends. The CDR3 is 18 residues long.

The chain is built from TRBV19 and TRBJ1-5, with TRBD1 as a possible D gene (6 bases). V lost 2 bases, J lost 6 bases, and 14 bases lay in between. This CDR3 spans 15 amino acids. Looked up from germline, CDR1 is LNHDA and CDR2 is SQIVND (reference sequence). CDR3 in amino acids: CASSIPQGISQPQHF. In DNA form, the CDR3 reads TGTGCCAGTAGTATACCTCAGGGGATTAGTCAGCCCCAGCATTTT.

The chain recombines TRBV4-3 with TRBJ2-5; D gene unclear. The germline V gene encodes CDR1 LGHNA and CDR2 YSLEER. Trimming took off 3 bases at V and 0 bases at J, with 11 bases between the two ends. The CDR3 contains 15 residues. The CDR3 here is CASSHALGYQETQYF. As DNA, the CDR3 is TGCGCCAGCAGCCATGCTCTAGGCTACCAAGAGACCCAGTACTTC.

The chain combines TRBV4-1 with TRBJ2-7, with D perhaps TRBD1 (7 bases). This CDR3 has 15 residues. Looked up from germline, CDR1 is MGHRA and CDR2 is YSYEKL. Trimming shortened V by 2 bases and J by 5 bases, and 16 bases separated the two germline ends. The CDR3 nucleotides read TGCGCCAGCAGCCAAATCCAGGGGGGACAAAACGAGCAGTACTTC. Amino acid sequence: CASSQIQGGQNEQYF.

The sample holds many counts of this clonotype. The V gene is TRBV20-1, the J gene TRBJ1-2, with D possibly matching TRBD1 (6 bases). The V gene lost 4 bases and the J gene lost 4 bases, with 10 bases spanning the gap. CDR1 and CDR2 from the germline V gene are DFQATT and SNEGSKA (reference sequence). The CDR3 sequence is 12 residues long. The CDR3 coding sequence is TGCAGTGCTAAGAGGGGGGCCTATGGCTACACCTTC. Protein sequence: CSAKRGAYGYTF.

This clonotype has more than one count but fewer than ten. CDR3 nucleotide sequence: TGCGCCAGCAGCTTGGCACAGGGGATCTACGAGCAGTACTTC. Amino acids: CASSLAQGIYEQYF. The chain has TRBV5-1 and TRBJ2-7; TRBD1 agrees at 7 bases. The CDR3 extends over 14 amino acids. CDR1 and CDR2 from the germline V gene are SGHRS and YFSETQ. Trimming cost V 0 bases and J 3 bases; bases outside gene matches: 3.

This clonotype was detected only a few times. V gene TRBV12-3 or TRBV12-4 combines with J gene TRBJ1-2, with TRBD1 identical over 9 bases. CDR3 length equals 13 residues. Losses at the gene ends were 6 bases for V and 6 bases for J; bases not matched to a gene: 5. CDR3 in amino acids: CASSRRDRDGYTF. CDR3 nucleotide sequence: TGTGCCAGCAGCCGTAGGGACAGGGATGGCTACACCTTC.

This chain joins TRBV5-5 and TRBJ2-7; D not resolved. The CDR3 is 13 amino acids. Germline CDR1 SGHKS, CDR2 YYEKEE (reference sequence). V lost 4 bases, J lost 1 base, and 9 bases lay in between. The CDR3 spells CASSPGMSYEQYV. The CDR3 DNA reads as TGTGCCAGCAGCCCTGGGATGTCCTACGAGCAGTACGTC.

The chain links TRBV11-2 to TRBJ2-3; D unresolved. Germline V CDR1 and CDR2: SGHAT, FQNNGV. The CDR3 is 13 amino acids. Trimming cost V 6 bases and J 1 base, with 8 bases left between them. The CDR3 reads CASRMLGTDTQYF. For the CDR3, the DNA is TGTGCCAGCAGAATGCTGGGCACAGATACGCAGTATTTT.

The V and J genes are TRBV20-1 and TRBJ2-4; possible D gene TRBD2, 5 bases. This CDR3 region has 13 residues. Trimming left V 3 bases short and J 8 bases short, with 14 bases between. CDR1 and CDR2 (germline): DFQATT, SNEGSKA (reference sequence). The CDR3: CSARFRDGDIQYF. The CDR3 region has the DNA TGCAGTGCTAGGTTCCGGGATGGGGACATTCAGTACTTC.

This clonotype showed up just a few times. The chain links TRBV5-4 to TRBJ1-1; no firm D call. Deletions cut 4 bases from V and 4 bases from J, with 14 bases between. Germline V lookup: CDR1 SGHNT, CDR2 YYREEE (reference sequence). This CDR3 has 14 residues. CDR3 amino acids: CASSLSGVFTEAFF. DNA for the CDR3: TGTGCCAGCAGCCTATCCGGGGTATTCACTGAAGCTTTCTTT.

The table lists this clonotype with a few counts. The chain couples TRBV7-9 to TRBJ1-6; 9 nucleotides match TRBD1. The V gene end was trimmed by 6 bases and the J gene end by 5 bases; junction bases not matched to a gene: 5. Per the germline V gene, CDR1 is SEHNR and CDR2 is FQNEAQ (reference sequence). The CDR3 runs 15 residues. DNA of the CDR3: TGTGCCAGCAGTGGAGGGGACAGGGATAATTCACCCCTCCACTTT. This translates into CASSGGDRDNSPLHF.

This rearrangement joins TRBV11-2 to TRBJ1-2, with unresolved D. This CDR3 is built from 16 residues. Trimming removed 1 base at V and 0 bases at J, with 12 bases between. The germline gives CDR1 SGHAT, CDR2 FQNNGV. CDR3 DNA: TGTGCCAGCAGCTTAGGGCCGGGAAGGGCTAACTATGGCTACACCTTC. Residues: CASSLGPGRANYGYTF.

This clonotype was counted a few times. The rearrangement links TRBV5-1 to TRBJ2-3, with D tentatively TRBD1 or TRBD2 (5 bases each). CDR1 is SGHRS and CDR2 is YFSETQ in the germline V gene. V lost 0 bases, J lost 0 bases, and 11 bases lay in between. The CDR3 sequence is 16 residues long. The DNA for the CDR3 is TGCGCCAGCAGCTTGGAGGGACGAACTAGCACAGATACGCAGTATTTT. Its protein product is CASSLEGRTSTDTQYF.